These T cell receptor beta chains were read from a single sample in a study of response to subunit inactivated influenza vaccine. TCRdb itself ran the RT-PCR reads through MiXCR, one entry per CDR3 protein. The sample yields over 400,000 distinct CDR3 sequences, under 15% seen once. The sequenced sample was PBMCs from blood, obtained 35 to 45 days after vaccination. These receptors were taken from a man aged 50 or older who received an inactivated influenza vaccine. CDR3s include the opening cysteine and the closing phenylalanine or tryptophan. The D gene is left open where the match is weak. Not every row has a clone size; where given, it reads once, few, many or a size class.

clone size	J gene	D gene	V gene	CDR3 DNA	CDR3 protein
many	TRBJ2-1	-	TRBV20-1	TGCAGTGCTAAACGGGGAAACAATGAGCAGTTCTTC	CSAKRGNNEQFF
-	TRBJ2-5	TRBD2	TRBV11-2	TGTGCCAGCAGCATTGGGACTAGCGGGGGGAGGGGGGAGACCCAGTACTTC	CASSIGTSGGRGETQYF
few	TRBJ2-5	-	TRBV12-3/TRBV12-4	TGTGCCAGCAGTTTAATCGGGGTCCAAGAGACCCAGTACTTC	CASSLIGVQETQYF
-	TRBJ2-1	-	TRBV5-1	TGCGCCAGCAGCCATGGCCTGGCGGGGGACAACAATGAGCAGTTCTTC	CASSHGLAGDNNEQFF
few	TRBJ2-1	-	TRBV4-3	TGCGCCAGCAGCCAGAATATAGGCTCCTACAATGAGCAGTTCTTC	CASSQNIGSYNEQFF
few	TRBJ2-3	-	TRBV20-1	TGCAGTGCTAGCAGCCGGACAGATACGCAGTATTTT	CSASSRTDTQYF
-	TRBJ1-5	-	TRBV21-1	TGTCAGGGCAATCAGCCCCAGCATTTT	CQGNQPQHF
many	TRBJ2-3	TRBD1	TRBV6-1	TGTGCCAGTTCCGGGACAGGATTCGGTACGCAGTATTTT	CASSGTGFGTQYF
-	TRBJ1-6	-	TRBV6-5	TGTGCCAGCAGTTACCGGCGTTCCTATAATTCACCCCTCCACTTT	CASSYRRSYNSPLHF
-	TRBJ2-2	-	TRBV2	TGTGCCCTCTGGGGGGGCAGGCGAATAATCGCGAACACCGGGGAGCTGTTTTTT	CALWGGRRIIANTGELFF
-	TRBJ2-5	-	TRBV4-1	TGCGCCAGCAGCCGCTTAGAAAGTCTCGTCCAAGAGACCCAGTACTTC	CASSRLESLVQETQYF
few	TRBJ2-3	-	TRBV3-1	TGTGCCAGCAGCCAAGGGGACGGAGGTACGCAGTATTTT	CASSQGDGGTQYF
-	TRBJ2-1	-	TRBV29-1	TGCAGCGTTGAAGCGCGGGACAATGAGCAGTTCTTC	CSVEARDNEQFF
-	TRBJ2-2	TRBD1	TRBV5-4	TGTGCCAGCAGCCAGCAGCTTGGGACAGCCACCGGGGAGCTGTTTTTT	CASSQQLGTATGELFF
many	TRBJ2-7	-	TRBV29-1	TGCAGCGTTGGACAATCCTCCTACGAGCAGTACTTC	CSVGQSSYEQYF
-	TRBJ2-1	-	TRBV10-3	TGTGCCAGTAAGGACAGCAGGGGGGACAATGAGCAGTTCTTC	CASKDSRGDNEQFF
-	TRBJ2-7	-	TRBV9	TGTGCCAGCAGCGTAGGGACCAACTACGAGCAGTACTTC	CASSVGTNYEQYF
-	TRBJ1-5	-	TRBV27	TGTGCCAGCAGTTTTTGGGGTCAGCCCCAGCATTTT	CASSFWGQPQHF
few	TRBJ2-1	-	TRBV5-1	TGCGCCAGCAGCTTGGCCGTACGAGAGAATGAGCAGTTCTTC	CASSLAVRENEQFF
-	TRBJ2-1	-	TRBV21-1	TGTGCCAGCAGCGACACTAGCGGGGGGGGCGGTGAGCAGTTCTTC	CASSDTSGGGGEQFF
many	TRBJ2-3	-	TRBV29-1	TGCAGCGTTGGGCGGGGCACAGATACGCAGTATTTT	CSVGRGTDTQYF
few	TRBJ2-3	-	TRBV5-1	TGCGCCAGCAGATCAGGCGGGGCTAGCACAGATACGCAGTATTTT	CASRSGGASTDTQYF
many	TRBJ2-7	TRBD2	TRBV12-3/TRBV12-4	TGTGCCAGCAGTTTAGTGGCGGGGGAGTCCTACGAGCAGTACTTC	CASSLVAGESYEQYF
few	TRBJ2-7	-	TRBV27	TGTGCCAGCAGTACCCCAGGTCTCGGGGGCGACGAGCAGTACTTC	CASSTPGLGGDEQYF
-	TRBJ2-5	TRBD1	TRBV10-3	TGTGCCATCAGTGATGGGACAGGGTTCGAGACCCAGTACTTC	CAISDGTGFETQYF
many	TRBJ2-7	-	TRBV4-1	TGCGCCAGCAGCCAAGGTCTGTCTGGGGCCCACGAGCAGTACTTC	CASSQGLSGAHEQYF
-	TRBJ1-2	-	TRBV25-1	TGTGCCAGCAGTGATGACGGACAGCTCTATGGCTACACCTTC	CASSDDGQLYGYTF